This TCR beta chain was captured in a study of blood T cell repertoires in COVID-19 (dated by TCRdb to the early 2020s). In terms of the full investigation: The collaborator samples originated in the United States, Italy and Spain and spanned the acute and convalescent phases of COVID-19. The prospective study material was composed of cDNA or gDNA derived from T cells, B-cell-depleted T cells, or PBMCs. Subjects who had been exposed to COVID-19, were actively infected with it, or had recovered from it provided the deeply sampled blood TCRbeta repertoires that made up the dataset. The repertoires were released in a freely available public database meant as a resource for research on the immune response to SARS-CoV-2. Samples were obtained from the ongoing ImmuneRACE study (first 160 participants) and from about 1,300 subjects provided by 6 global collaborators. Sample metadata almost always included a de-identified subject ID, COVID-19 status, age in years and sex. Where available, HLA class I and class II types were obtained from metadata supplied by the sample provider rather than from assay-based typing.

Participants in the prospective study were enrolled through a virtual design, were aged roughly 18 to 100 years, and lived in approximately 25 United States geographic areas. In the prospective study, cohorts were assigned on the basis of participant-reported clinical history obtained from a screening survey and a study questionnaire. ImmuneRACE Cohort 3 recovered participants were defined by two consecutive negative NP/OP PCR tests, healthcare professional clearance, or symptom resolution. Mobile phlebotomists in the prospective study collected whole blood, serum and a nasopharyngeal or oropharyngeal swab from every participant. Additional blood draws and questionnaires over an approximately two-month period could optionally be provided by prospective study participants. Before DNA extraction, blood samples from the prospective study were shipped at room temperature or frozen. TCRbeta CDR3 regions were amplified from genomic DNA using the immunoSEQ Assay, a bias-controlled multiplex PCR. The authors processed their data as follows. The number of nucleated cells in each sample was estimated from the amplification of reference gene primers within the assay. To quantify the absolute abundance of each unique TCRbeta CDR3 rearrangement, sequence reads were collapsed and filtered. For each sample, productive Simpson clonality was calculated as the square root of Simpson's diversity index over productive rearrangements. This is the immuneACCESS table as TCRdb keeps it, with only in-frame sequences that have V and J called. A part of the clones is gone; compared with another copy, unresolved V genes explain less than half, and the rest is unexplained. V and J calls and clone size follow that table, whereas D and trimming were derived from the DNA. This sample is represented by about 320,000 clones; 87% of them were singletons. More than 8.5% of the sample belongs to the ten largest clones.

Beyond this particular receptor, the publication reports: The quantity of clinical and demographic metadata differed by source and by participant and was supplied without curation.

The sample holds one count of this clone. No cognate antigen has been identified for it. No base quality information exists; no much larger clone differs at one position. The germline V gene supplies CDR1 SGHRS and CDR2 YFSETQ. The CDR3 measures 14 amino acids from cysteine to phenylalanine. Solely the CDR3 DNA is kept, with 42 bases framed from the first base. Here V drops 0 bases and J drops 11 bases, and the junction holds 9 bases not matched to any gene. The rearranged segments are TRBV5-1 and TRBJ1-1, with 8 junctional bases fitting TRBD1. Material: PBMCs or T cells enriched from blood (not recorded which). The source is a woman aged 18-29 years who had recovered from COVID-19. Here the CDR3 is given as CASSLVGQGPGAFF. The nucleotides read TGCGCCAGCAGCTTGGTTGGACAGGGCCCGGGGGCTTTCTTT.